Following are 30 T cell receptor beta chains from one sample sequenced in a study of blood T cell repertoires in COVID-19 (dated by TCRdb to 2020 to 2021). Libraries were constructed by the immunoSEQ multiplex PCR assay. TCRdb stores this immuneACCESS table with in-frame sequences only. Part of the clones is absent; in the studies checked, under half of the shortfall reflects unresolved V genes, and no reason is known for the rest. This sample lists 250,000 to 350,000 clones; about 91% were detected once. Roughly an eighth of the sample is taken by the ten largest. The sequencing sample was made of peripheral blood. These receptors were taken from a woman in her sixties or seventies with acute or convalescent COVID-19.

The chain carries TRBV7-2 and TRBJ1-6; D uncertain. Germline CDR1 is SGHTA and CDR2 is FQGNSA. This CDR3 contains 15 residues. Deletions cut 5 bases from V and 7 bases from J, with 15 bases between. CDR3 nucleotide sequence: TGTGCCAGCAGCCAGAGGGAGGGAATCAATTCACCCCTCCACTTT. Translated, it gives CASSQREGINSPLHF.

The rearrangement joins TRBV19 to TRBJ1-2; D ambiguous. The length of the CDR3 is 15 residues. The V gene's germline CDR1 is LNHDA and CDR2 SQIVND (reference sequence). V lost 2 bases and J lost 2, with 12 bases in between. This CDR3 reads CASSIFGSLNYGYTF. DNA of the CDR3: TGTGCCAGTAGTATATTTGGGAGTTTGAACTATGGCTACACCTTC.

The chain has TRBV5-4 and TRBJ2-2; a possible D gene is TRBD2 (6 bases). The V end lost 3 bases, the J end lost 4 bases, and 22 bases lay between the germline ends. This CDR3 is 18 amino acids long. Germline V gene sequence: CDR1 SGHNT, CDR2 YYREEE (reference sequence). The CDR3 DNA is TGTGCCAGCAGCTCGTTGGGGGGTCGCCGTGAAATCACCGGGGAGCTGTTTTTT. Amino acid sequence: CASSSLGGRREITGELFF.

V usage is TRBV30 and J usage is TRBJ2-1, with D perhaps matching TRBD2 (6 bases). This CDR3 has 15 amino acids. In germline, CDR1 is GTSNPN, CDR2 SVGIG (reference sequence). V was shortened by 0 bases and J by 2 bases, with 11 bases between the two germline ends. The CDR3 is CAWSVGSGAYNEQFF. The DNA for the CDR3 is TGTGCCTGGAGTGTCGGGAGTGGGGCCTACAATGAGCAGTTCTTC.

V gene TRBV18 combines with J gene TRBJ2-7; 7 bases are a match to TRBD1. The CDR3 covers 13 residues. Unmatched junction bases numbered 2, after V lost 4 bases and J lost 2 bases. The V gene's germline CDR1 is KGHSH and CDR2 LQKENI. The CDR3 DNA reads TGTGCCAGCTCACAAGGGACAGCCTACGAGCAGTACTTC. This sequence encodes CASSQGTAYEQYF.

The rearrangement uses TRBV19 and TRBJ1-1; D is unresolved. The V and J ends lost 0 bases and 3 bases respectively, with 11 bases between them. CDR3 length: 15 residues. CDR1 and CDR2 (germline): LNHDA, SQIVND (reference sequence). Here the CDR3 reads CASSIDIWSDTEAFF. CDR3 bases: TGTGCCAGTAGTATAGATATCTGGTCGGACACTGAAGCTTTCTTT. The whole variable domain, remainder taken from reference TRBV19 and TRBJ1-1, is DGGITQSPKYLFRKEGQNVTLSCEQNLNHDAMYWYRQDPGQGLRLIYYSQIVNDFQKGDIAEGYSVSREKKESFPLTVTSAQKNPTAFYLCASSIDIWSDTEAFFGQGTRLTVV.

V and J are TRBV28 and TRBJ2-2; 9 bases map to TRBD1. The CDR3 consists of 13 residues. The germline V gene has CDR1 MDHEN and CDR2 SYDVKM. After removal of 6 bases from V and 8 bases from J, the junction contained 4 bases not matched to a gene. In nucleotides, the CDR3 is TGTGCCAGCAGGGGACAGGGAAGGGGGGAGCTGTTTTTT. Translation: CASRGQGRGELFF.

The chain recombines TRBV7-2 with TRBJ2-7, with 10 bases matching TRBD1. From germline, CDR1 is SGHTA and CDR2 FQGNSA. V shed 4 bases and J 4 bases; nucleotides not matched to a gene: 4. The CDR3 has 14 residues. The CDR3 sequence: CASSSGQGGYEQYF. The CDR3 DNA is TGTGCCAGCAGCTCAGGACAGGGGGGGTACGAGCAGTACTTC.

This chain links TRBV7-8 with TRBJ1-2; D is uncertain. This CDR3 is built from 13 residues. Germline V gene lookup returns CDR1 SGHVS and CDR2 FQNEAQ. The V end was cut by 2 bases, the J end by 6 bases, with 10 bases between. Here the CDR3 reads CASSLQPRDGYTF. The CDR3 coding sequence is TGTGCCAGCAGCTTACAACCGAGGGATGGCTACACCTTC.

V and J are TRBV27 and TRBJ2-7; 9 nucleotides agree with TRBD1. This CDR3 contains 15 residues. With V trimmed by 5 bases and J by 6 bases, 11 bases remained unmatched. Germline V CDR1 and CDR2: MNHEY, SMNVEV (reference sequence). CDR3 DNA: TGTGCCAGCAGTACACACCGGGACAGGGTACGCGAGCAGTACTTC. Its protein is CASSTHRDRVREQYF.

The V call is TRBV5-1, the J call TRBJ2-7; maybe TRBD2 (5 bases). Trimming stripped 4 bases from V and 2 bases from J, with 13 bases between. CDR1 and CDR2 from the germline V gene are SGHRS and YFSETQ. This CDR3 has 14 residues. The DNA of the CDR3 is TGCGCCAGCAGCGAACCGGGAAGGGCCTACGAGCAGTACTTC. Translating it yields CASSEPGRAYEQYF.

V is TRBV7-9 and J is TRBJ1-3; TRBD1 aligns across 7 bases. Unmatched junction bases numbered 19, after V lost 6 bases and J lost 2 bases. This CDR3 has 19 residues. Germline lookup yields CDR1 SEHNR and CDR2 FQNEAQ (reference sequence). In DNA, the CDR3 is TGTGCCAGCAGTCGGAGGGGGCAATTGGGCAAGGCGACTGGAAACACCATATATTTT. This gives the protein CASSRRGQLGKATGNTIYF.

For the CDR3, the DNA is TGTGCCAGCAGTCGGACAGGGTTGAACACCGGGGAGCTGTTTTTT. Protein: CASSRTGLNTGELFF. The J gene is TRBJ2-2, the V gene TRBV28; the match to TRBD1 covers 8 bases. The CDR3 has 15 amino acids. Trimming at V came to 5 bases and at J to 1 base, leaving 3 bases not matched to a gene. Germline CDR1 is MDHEN and CDR2 is SYDVKM. Variable domain in full (rest from reference TRBV28 and TRBJ2-2): DVKVTQSSRYLVKRTGEKVFLECVQDMDHENMFWYRQDPGLGLRLIYFSYDVKMKEKGDIPEGYSVSREKKERFSLILESASTNQTSMYLCASSRTGLNTGELFFGEGSRLTVL.

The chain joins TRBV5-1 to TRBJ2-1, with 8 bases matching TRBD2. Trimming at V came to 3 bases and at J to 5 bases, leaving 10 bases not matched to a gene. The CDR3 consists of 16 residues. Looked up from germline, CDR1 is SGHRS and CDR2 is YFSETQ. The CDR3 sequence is CASSSVGLASNNEQFF. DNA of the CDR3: TGCGCCAGCAGCTCGGTAGGACTAGCAAGCAACAATGAGCAGTTCTTC.

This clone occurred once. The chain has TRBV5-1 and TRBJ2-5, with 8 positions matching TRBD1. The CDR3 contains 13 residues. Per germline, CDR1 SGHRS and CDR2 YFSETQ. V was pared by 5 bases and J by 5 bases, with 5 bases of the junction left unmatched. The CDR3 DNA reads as TGCGCCAGCAGGACAGGGGATCAGGAGACCCAGTACTTC. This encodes CASRTGDQETQYF.

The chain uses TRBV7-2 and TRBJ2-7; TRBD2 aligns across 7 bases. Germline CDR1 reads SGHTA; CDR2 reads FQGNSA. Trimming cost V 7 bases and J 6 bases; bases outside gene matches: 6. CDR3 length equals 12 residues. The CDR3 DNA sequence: TGTGCCAGCACCCTCGGGGGGAGCGAGCAGTACTTC. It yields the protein CASTLGGSEQYF.

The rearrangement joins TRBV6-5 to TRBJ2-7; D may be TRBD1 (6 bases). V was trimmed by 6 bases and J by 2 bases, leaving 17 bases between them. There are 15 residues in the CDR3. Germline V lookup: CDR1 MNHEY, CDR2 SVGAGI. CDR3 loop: CASRAHRDPTYEQYF. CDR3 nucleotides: TGTGCCAGCAGAGCTCACAGGGATCCAACCTACGAGCAGTACTTC.

CDR3: CASSLKVRLAGVTGELFF. CDR3 nucleotide sequence: TGTGCCAGCAGTTTAAAGGTCCGACTAGCGGGAGTCACCGGGGAGCTGTTTTTT. The rearrangement joins TRBV7-9 to TRBJ2-2; 12 bases fit TRBD2. The germline V gene has CDR1 SEHNR and CDR2 FQNEAQ (reference sequence). CDR3 length: 18 residues. After removal of 6 bases from V and 4 bases from J, the junction contained 12 bases not matched to a gene.

The chain's CDR3 is CASSPAGTASYYGYTF. DNA for the CDR3: TGCGCCAGCAGCCCCGCCGGGACAGCTAGCTACTATGGCTACACCTTC. The chain recombines TRBV4-1 with TRBJ1-2; 7 nucleotides agree with TRBD1. Germline-derived CDR1 and CDR2 are MGHRA and YSYEKL. V gave up 4 bases and J gave up 3 bases; unmatched junction bases: 11. This CDR3 contains 16 residues.

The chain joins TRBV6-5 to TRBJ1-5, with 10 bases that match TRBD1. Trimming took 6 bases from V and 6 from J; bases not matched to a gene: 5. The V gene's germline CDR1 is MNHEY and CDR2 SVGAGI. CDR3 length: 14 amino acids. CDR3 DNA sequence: TGTGCCAGCAGGGGGACAGGGGCTAGTCAGCCCCAGCATTTT. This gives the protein CASRGTGASQPQHF.

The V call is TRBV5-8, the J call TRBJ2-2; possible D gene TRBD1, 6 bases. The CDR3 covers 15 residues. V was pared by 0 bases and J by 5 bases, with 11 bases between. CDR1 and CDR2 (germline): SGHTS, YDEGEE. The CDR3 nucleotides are TGTGCCAGCAGCTTGGGAGGGGGACGGACCGGGGAGCTGTTTTTT. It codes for CASSLGGGRTGELFF.

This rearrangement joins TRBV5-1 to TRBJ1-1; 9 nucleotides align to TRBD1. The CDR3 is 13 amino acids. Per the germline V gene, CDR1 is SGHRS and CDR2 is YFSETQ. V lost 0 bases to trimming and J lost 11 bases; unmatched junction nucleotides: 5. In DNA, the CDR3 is TGCGCCAGCAGCTTGGGGGGACAGGGATCTGCTTTCTTT. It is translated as CASSLGGQGSAFF. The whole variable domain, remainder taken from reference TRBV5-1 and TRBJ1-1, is KAGVTQTPRYLIKTRGQQVTLSCSPISGHRSVSWYQQTPGQGLQFLFEYFSETQRNKGNFPGRFSGRQFSNSRSEMNVSTLELGDSALYLCASSLGGQGSAFFGQGTRLTVV.

The CDR3 reads CAWSVLDREVTEAFF. The CDR3 region has the DNA TGTGCCTGGAGTGTACTTGACAGGGAGGTCACTGAAGCTTTCTTT. The chain employs TRBV30 and TRBJ1-1, with 7 bases lining up with TRBD1. Germline CDR1 and CDR2: GTSNPN and SVGIG (reference sequence). The CDR3 contains 15 residues. V shed 0 bases, J shed 4 bases, and the junction held 8 bases outside the gene matches.

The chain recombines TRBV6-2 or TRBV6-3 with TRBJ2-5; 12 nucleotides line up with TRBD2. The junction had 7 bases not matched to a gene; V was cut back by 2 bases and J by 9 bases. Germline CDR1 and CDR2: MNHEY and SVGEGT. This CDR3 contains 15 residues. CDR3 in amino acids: CASSYPRTSGVPQYF. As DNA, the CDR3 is TGTGCCAGCAGTTACCCCCGGACTAGCGGGGTGCCCCAGTACTTC.

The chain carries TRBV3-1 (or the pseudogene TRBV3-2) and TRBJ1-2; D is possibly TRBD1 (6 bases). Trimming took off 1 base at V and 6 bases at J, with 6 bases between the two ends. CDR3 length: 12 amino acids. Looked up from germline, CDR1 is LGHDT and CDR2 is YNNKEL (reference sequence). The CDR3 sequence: CASSQGTDGYTF. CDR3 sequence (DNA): TGTGCCAGCAGCCAAGGGACAGATGGCTACACCTTC.

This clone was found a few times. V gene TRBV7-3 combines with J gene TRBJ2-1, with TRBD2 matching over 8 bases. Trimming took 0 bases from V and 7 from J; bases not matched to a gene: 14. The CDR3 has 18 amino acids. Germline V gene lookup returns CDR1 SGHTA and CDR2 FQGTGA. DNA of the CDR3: TGTGCCAGCAGCTTAACCCCCGATCTAGCGGGTGTGGGGAATGAGCAGTTCTTC. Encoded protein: CASSLTPDLAGVGNEQFF.

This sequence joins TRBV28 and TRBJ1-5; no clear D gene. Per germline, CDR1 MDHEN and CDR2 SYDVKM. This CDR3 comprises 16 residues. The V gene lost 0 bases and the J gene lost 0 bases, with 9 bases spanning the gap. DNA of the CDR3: TGTGCCAGCAGTTTATGGGGCAGATATAGCAATCAGCCCCAGCATTTT. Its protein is CASSLWGRYSNQPQHF.

The CDR3 DNA reads as TGTGCCAGCAGCGACCTACACCCGGGGAATTCACCCCTCCACTTT. Encoded protein: CASSDLHPGNSPLHF. The rearrangement links TRBV2 to TRBJ1-6; unclear D gene. Per germline, CDR1 SNHLY and CDR2 FYNNEI. This CDR3 has 15 residues. V shed 6 bases and J shed 7 bases, with 16 bases lying between them.

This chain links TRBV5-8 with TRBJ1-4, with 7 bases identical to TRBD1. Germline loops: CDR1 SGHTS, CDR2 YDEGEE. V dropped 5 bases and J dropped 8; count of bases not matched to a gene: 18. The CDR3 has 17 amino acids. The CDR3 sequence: CASSSGTALTAPEKLFF. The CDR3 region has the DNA TGTGCCAGCAGTTCCGGGACAGCATTGACGGCACCGGAAAAACTGTTTTTT.

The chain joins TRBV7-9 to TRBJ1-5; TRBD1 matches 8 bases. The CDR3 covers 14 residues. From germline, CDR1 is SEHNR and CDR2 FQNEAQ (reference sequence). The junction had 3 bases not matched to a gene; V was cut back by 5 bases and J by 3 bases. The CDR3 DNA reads TGTGCCAGCAGCCAGGACAGGGACAATCAGCCCCAGCATTTT. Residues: CASSQDRDNQPQHF.